This T cell receptor beta chain was profiled in a study of T cell changes during pregnancy in multiple sclerosis. Some clones are missing from TCRdb's copy, which holds only in-frame ones; the method was immunoSEQ multiplex PCR. This table has 35,000 to 55,000 clones, 89% appearing once. Germline CDR1 is SNHLY and CDR2 is FYNNEI. V was cut by 3 bases and J by 5 bases, with 8 bases left in between. The CDR3 has 12 amino acids. This receptor was taken from a female donor with multiple sclerosis, enrolled in a pregnancy study. Material: CD4+ T cells from peripheral blood mononuclear cells, obtained after pregnancy. The V and J genes are TRBV2 and TRBJ2-7; D is unclear. The CDR3 region is CASSESSHEQYF. In DNA, the CDR3 is TGTGCCAGCAGTGAGAGTAGCCACGAGCAGTACTTC.